Given below is one T cell receptor (beta chain) in context. This sample is part of a study of blood T cell repertoires in COVID-19. The V gene lost 7 bases and the J gene lost 6 bases, with 12 bases spanning the gap. Germline V gene sequence: CDR1 MNHNY, CDR2 SVGAGI (reference sequence). The CDR3 is made up of 12 amino acids. This study enrolled people aged roughly 18 to 89 from about 24 US geographic areas. Each recovered donor of Cohort 3 presented with two negative PCRs, clearance, or symptom resolution. Measured with immunoSEQ multiplex PCR; TCRdb has only the in-frame clones, and not every one. The sample lists about 180,000 clones, roughly 88% occurring once.

V and J are TRBV6-6 and TRBJ1-1; D unclear. What was sequenced was PBMCs or T cells enriched from blood (not recorded which). The clonotype comes from a woman aged 18-29 years who had recovered from COVID-19. The CDR3 nucleotides are TGTGCCAGCACCCACGCGGCGGCTGAAGCTTTCTTT. Translated: CASTHAAAEAFF.